The T cell receptor (beta chain) under discussion was sequenced for a study of blood T cells in healthy people across ages. General study findings and limits: Across the age range, TCR beta diversity per million T cells fell in a roughly linear way.

The V and J ends lost 3 bases and 0 bases, in that order; junction bases with no gene match: 12. The CDR3 has 19 amino acids. Germline assignment: CDR1 SGHDN and CDR2 FVKESK. Sample-barcoded 5' priming and a J-beta primer mix drove a second PCR of roughly 6 to 12 cycles. All samples yielded 3 million or more CDR3-containing paired-end reads. Each CDR3 protein gets one entry after TCRdb re-called the 5' RACE reads with MiXCR. This sample yields about 830,000 distinct CDR3 sequences, of which under 80% are seen a single time; about a quarter belongs to the top ten. Peripheral blood was drawn, approximately 10 milliliters per donor. The authors extracted at least 5 micrograms of total RNA per sample. Comment on this clonotype: Antigen unknown.

V is TRBV14 and J is TRBJ2-7, with 12 bases matching TRBD2. This clonotype was sampled from a man in his thirties or forties in good health. The sequencing input was blood. DNA of the CDR3: TGTGCCAGCAGCCAGATTCTTACTAGCGGGGGGCTGAACTCCTACGAGCAGTACTTC. It is translated as CASSQILTSGGLNSYEQYF. Drawing the rest from reference TRBV14 and TRBJ2-7, the complete variable domain is EAGVTQFPSHSVIEKGQTVTLRCDPISGHDNLYWYRRVMGKEIKFLLHFVKESKQDESGMPNNRFLAERTGGTYSTLKVQPAELEDSGVYFCASSQILTSGGLNSYEQYFGPGTRLTVT.